The 8 T cell receptor beta chains listed next were all sequenced from one sample in a study of blood T cell repertoires in COVID-19. Libraries were prepared by immunoSEQ multiplex PCR; TCRdb keeps only in-frame clonotypes and omits some of them. This table has 200,000 to 250,000 clones, around nine tenths appearing once. The sample consisted of peripheral blood. The receptors were gathered from a woman under 30 who had recovered from COVID-19.

This chain's CDR3 is CAWSLAGLTDTQYF. CDR3 nucleotides: TGTGCCTGGAGCTTAGCGGGACTCACAGATACGCAGTATTTT. V usage is TRBV30 and J usage is TRBJ2-3; 8 nucleotides align to TRBD2. Germline CDR1 reads GTSNPN; CDR2 reads SVGIG (reference sequence). The CDR3 has 14 amino acids. V trimming: 3 bases; J trimming: 2 bases; junction bases outside the gene matches: 4.

The genes are TRBV10-3 and TRBJ1-5, with D uncertain. The V and J ends lost 3 bases and 4 bases respectively, with 22 bases between them. Per the germline V gene, CDR1 is ENHRY and CDR2 is SYGVKD. The CDR3 has 18 amino acids. In DNA form, the CDR3 reads TGTGCCATCAGTGACCCGCCGACCGGGTTTGCGGGGAATCAGCCCCAGCATTTT. Translation gives CAISDPPTGFAGNQPQHF.

This chain links TRBV5-1 with TRBJ1-1; no clear D gene. Trimming took off 1 base at V and 1 base at J, with 11 bases between the two ends. Germline values: CDR1 SGHRS, CDR2 YFSETQ. This CDR3 has 15 residues. CDR3 DNA sequence: TGCGCCAGCAGCTTGAGTAGACTGACGAACACTGAAGCTTTCTTT. This translates into CASSLSRLTNTEAFF.

As for this clone: Other DNA variants within this sample encode the same CDR3. This chain joins TRBV7-6 and TRBJ2-1; D is perhaps TRBD1 (5 bases). From germline, CDR1 is SGHVS and CDR2 FNYEAQ. The CDR3 contains 12 residues. Trimming took 4 bases from V and 4 from J, leaving 5 bases between them. This CDR3 is CASSSGYNEQFF. The CDR3 region has the DNA TGTGCCAGCAGCTCAGGGTACAATGAGCAGTTCTTC.

The chain employs TRBV5-5 and TRBJ2-7; 9 bases fit TRBD2. The CDR3 has 16 amino acids. V lost 0 bases and J lost 4; bases outside the gene matches: 8. Germline V lookup: CDR1 SGHKS, CDR2 YYEKEE (reference sequence). The CDR3 coding sequence is TGTGCCAGCAGCTTGGGGCTAGCGGGATTGGGTTACGAGCAGTACTTC. Its translation is CASSLGLAGLGYEQYF.

The rearrangement joins TRBV5-1 to TRBJ2-7; D is possibly TRBD2 (6 bases). Trimming pared 0 bases from V and 0 bases from J, leaving 13 bases between. CDR1 and CDR2 from the germline V gene are SGHRS and YFSETQ. The CDR3 loop spans 16 amino acids. CDR3 DNA: TGCGCCAGCAGCTTGGGGAGGGACGCTAGCTCCTACGAGCAGTACTTC. It is translated as CASSLGRDASSYEQYF.

The DNA of the CDR3 is TGCGCCAGCAGCCAAGATATTGGCAACGAGCAGTACTTC. It codes for CASSQDIGNEQYF. The V call is TRBV4-3, the J call TRBJ2-7; D gene ambiguous. Germline CDR1 is LGHNA and CDR2 is YSLEER. This CDR3 is built from 13 residues. V dropped 0 bases and J dropped 5 bases, with 8 bases sitting between them.

This chain links TRBV18 with TRBJ1-5, with a possible D match to TRBD1 (6 bases). Trimming removed 4 bases from V and 6 bases from J, with 16 bases in between. The CDR3 is 15 residues long. Germline V gene sequence: CDR1 KGHSH, CDR2 LQKENI. The CDR3 DNA sequence: TGTGCCAGCTCACGCGAAACAGGGTTGGGTCAGCCCCAGCATTTT. It is translated as CASSRETGLGQPQHF.